Listed below are T cell receptor beta chains from one sample, sequenced in a study of shared clonotypes between healthy human individuals. Generated by immunoSEQ multiplex PCR, the TCRdb table keeps only in-frame clones and is missing some. The sample consists of over a million clones, 95% to 97% of them appearing once. Sequenced input: naive CD4+ T cells sorted from blood. These receptors were taken from a man aged 25-40 years in good health. CDR3s include the opening cysteine and the closing phenylalanine or tryptophan. The D gene is left open where the match is weak. Expanded clones get a size class; other rows say once, few or many, or leave the size out.

>TRBJ2-1|NA|TRBD2|TRBV18
TGTGCCAGCTCACCCGGAGCGGGGGACTACAATGAGCAGTTCTTC
CASSPGAGDYNEQFF
>TRBJ2-1|NA|TRBD2|TRBV11-2
TGTGCCAGCTCCCGGACTAGCGGTAACAATGAGCAGTTCTTC
CASSRTSGNNEQFF
>TRBJ2-3|NA|NA|TRBV2
TGTGCCAGCAGGACCCGCGGGAGCACAGATACGCAGTATTTT
CASRTRGSTDTQYF
>TRBJ2-5|NA|NA|TRBV7-7
TGTGCCAGCAGCTTAGTTGGAGGGTTAGGAGAGACCCAGTACTTC
CASSLVGGLGETQYF
>TRBJ2-3|NA|NA|TRBV13
TGTGCCAGCTTCGTTCAGGGCACAGATACGCAGTATTTT
CASFVQGTDTQYF
>TRBJ2-3|NA|TRBD2|TRBV7-2
TGTGCCAGCAGCTTAGAGGCGGGGGGCACAGATACGCAGTATTTT
CASSLEAGGTDTQYF
>TRBJ1-4|NA|TRBD1|TRBV28
TGTGCCACAGCCACCGGGACAGCTAATGAAAAACTGTTTTTT
CATATGTANEKLFF
>TRBJ2-1|NA|NA|TRBV7-8
TGTGCCAGCAGCCAGGCCCGGGTCTCCTACAATGAGCAGTTCTTC
CASSQARVSYNEQFF
>TRBJ1-1|NA|NA|TRBV6-5
TGTGCCAGCAGGGTTGGTAAGGGAGGGGAGACTGAAGCTTTCTTT
CASRVGKGGETEAFF
>TRBJ1-2|NA|TRBD1|TRBV2
TGTGCCAGCACCTACGACAGGGGGATGAATCTGCGGGACTATGGCTACACCTTC
CASTYDRGMNLRDYGYTF
>TRBJ1-1|NA|NA|TRBV15
TGTGCCACCAGCAGAGATTTGGCAAGAACTGAAGCTTTCTTT
CATSRDLARTEAFF
>TRBJ2-7|NA|NA|TRBV5-8
TGTGCCAGCAGCTTCGGTCCGCAACCCTACGAGCAGTACTTC
CASSFGPQPYEQYF
>TRBJ1-2|NA|NA|TRBV5-1
TGCGCCAGCAGCTGGGGTGACAGATATGGCTACACCTTC
CASSWGDRYGYTF
>TRBJ2-1|NA|TRBD2|TRBV15
TGTGCCACCAGCCACCTGGCTAGCGGGAGAGATGAGCAGTTCTTC
CATSHLASGRDEQFF
>TRBJ1-4|NA|NA|TRBV2
TGTGCCAGCAGGGGTCGGCGCCGGGTAACGAGTGAAAAACTGTTTTTT
CASRGRRRVTSEKLFF
>TRBJ2-6|NA|NA|TRBV6-1
TGTGCCAGCAGCAAAGAGCGACCGAGGGCCAACGTCCTGACTTTC
CASSKERPRANVLTF
>TRBJ2-1|NA|NA|TRBV28
TGTGCCAGCAGTTTAGCCTGGTCAGGGACGGTCAATGAGCAGTTCTTC
CASSLAWSGTVNEQFF
>TRBJ1-5|NA|NA|TRBV5-1
TGCGCCAGCAGCCCGACCCCAGTCAGCAATCAGCCCCAGCATTTT
CASSPTPVSNQPQHF
>TRBJ2-5|NA|TRBD2|TRBV28
TGTGCCAGCCAGGGACTAGCGGGAGTACGCGGGGAGACCCAGTACTTC
CASQGLAGVRGETQYF
>TRBJ2-6|NA|NA|TRBV27
TGTGCCAGCACCTTGGGGGGGCCGGGGGCCAACGTCCTGACTTTC
CASTLGGPGANVLTF
>TRBJ2-5|NA|TRBD2|TRBV18
TGTGCCAGCTCCTCTCGCGGGAGGCCCCAAGAGACCCAGTACTTC
CASSSRGRPQETQYF
>TRBJ1-2|NA|TRBD1|TRBV5-8
TGTGCCAGCAGCCTGAATGCCGGGACAGGGGTCTATGGCTACACCTTC
CASSLNAGTGVYGYTF
>TRBJ2-1|once|NA|TRBV5-4
TGTGCCAGCAGCTTGGAAGTAGGAAACAATGAGCAGTTCTTC
CASSLEVGNNEQFF
>TRBJ2-5|NA|NA|TRBV10-3
TGTGCCATCAGTGAGTCGATCGGACGGACCCAAGAGACCCAGTACTTC
CAISESIGRTQETQYF
>TRBJ1-1|NA|TRBD1|TRBV18
TGTGCCAGCTCACACAGTCGGGACAGGGGTGGGAACACTGAAGCTTTCTTT
CASSHSRDRGGNTEAFF
>TRBJ2-7|NA|NA|TRBV2
TGTGCCAGCACTCGGACAGTCTACGAGCAGTACTTC
CASTRTVYEQYF
>TRBJ2-7|NA|NA|TRBV28
TGTGCCAGCAGTTCCATAGCGGAGCAGGCCTACGAGCAGTACTTC
CASSSIAEQAYEQYF
>TRBJ2-7|NA|NA|TRBV9
TGTGCCAGCAGCGTAGGAGTCTTATCCTACGAGCAGTACTTC
CASSVGVLSYEQYF
>TRBJ2-1|once|TRBD2|TRBV9
TGTGCCAGCAGCGTAGGCGGCGGGAGCTACAATGAGCAGTTCTTC
CASSVGGGSYNEQFF
>TRBJ1-1|NA|NA|TRBV28
TGTGCCAGCAGTTTAGCCAGCATGAACACTGAAGCTTTCTTT
CASSLASMNTEAFF
>TRBJ2-1|NA|NA|TRBV5-5
TGTGCCAGCAGCCCTGGGACGGCCTTTTATAATGAGCAGTTCTTC
CASSPGTAFYNEQFF
>TRBJ2-1|NA|NA|TRBV7-2
TGTGCCAGCAGCTTAGCGCGGAGTAACCATGAGCAGTTCTTC
CASSLARSNHEQFF
>TRBJ2-7|NA|NA|TRBV18
TGTGCCAGCTCACCACTCTCCCAAGGAACCTACGAGCAGTACTTC
CASSPLSQGTYEQYF
>TRBJ2-7|NA|TRBD1|TRBV18
TGTGCCAGCTCCACGGGACAGATAGGAGACGAGCAGTACTTC
CASSTGQIGDEQYF
>TRBJ2-1|NA|TRBD2|TRBV6-6
TGTGCCAGCAGTTACCGTGCGGGAGGACCCTTCAATGAGCAGTTCTTC
CASSYRAGGPFNEQFF
>TRBJ2-7|NA|NA|TRBV7-2
TGTGCCAGCAGCTCGAGGGGGGCCTACGAGCAGTACTTC
CASSSRGAYEQYF
>TRBJ2-7|NA|NA|TRBV19
TGTGCCAGTAGTGTTTTTAACTCCTACGAGCAGTACTTC
CASSVFNSYEQYF
>TRBJ1-2|NA|TRBD1|TRBV19
TGTGCCAGTAGTGTCCTCCCGACAGGGGTCTATGGCTACACCTTC
CASSVLPTGVYGYTF
>TRBJ2-3|NA|TRBD2|TRBV5-6
TGTGCCAGCAGCCCCCCCGGGGGGAGCACAGATACGCAGTATTTT
CASSPPGGSTDTQYF
>TRBJ2-5|NA|NA|TRBV11-2
TGTGCCAGCAGCGATTCCCCGGAGGGGGCCCAGTACTTC
CASSDSPEGAQYF
>TRBJ1-5|NA|NA|TRBV6-8
TGTGCCAATCCGGGGTCCCTCGGGAGCAATCAGCCCCAGCATTTT
CANPGSLGSNQPQHF
>TRBJ1-1|NA|NA|TRBV11-3
TGTGCCAGCAGCGCAGGGGCCTATGCTGAAGCTTTCTTT
CASSAGAYAEAFF
>TRBJ2-7|once|NA|TRBV5-1
TGCGCCAGCAGCTCTACAGGGAATCGGGACTACGAGCAGTACTTC
CASSSTGNRDYEQYF
>TRBJ2-3|NA|NA|TRBV5-6
TGTGCCAGCAGCTTTGTGTCGGGTTCGGATACGCAGTATTTT
CASSFVSGSDTQYF
>TRBJ2-2|once|TRBD2|TRBV6-5
TGTGCCAGCAGTTACCGACTAGCGGGAGTCCCCGGGGAGCTGTTTTTT
CASSYRLAGVPGELFF
>TRBJ2-1|once|TRBD2|TRBV12-5
TGTGCTAGTGGTCGCGGGAGGAGCTCCTACAATGAGCAGTTCTTC
CASGRGRSSYNEQFF
>TRBJ2-1|NA|TRBD1|TRBV25-1
TGTGCCAGCAGTCTACCGGGACAGGCCTACAATGAGCAGTTCTTC
CASSLPGQAYNEQFF
>TRBJ2-7|NA|NA|TRBV7-9
TGTGCCAGCAGCGCCGGGACGGTGTACGAGCAGTACTTC
CASSAGTVYEQYF
>TRBJ2-7|NA|NA|TRBV7-2
TGTGCCAGCAGCCGTCCGGCATACGAGCAGTACTTC
CASSRPAYEQYF
>TRBJ1-3|NA|NA|TRBV5-1
TGCGCCAGCAGCGTTACAGGGTCCTCTGGAAACACCATATATTTT
CASSVTGSSGNTIYF
>TRBJ2-7|NA|NA|TRBV27
TGTGCCAGCAGCTTATCTACGGGAGTCTACGAGCAGTACTTC
CASSLSTGVYEQYF